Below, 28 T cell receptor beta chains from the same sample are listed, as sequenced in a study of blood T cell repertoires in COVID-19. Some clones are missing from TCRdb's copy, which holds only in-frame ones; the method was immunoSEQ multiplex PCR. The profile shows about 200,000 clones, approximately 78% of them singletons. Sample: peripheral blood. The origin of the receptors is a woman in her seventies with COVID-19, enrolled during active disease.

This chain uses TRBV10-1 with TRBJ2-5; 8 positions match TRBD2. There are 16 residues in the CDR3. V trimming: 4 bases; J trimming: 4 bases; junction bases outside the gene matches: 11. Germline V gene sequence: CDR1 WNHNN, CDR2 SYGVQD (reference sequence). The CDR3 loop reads CASSVGSGKAGETQYF. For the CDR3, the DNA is TGCGCCAGCAGTGTTGGTAGCGGGAAGGCTGGAGAGACCCAGTACTTC.

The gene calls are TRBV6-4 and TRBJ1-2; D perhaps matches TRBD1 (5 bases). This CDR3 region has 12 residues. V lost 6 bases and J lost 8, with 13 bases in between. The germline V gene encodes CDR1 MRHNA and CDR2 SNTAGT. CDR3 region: CASRSGTGGYTF. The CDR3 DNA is TGTGCCAGCAGGTCAGGGACTGGAGGCTACACCTTC.

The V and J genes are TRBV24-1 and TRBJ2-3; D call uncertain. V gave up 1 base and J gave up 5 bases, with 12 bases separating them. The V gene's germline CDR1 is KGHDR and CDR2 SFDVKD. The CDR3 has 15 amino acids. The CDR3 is CATSDLPSSGDTQYF. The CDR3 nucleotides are TGTGCCACCAGTGATTTACCCTCTAGTGGAGATACGCAGTATTTT.

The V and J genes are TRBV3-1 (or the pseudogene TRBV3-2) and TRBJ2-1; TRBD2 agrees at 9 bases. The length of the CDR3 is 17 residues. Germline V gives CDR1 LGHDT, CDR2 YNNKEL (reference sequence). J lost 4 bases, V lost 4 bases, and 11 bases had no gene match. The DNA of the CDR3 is TGTGCCAGCAGCCCACGAAGGACGAGCGGGAGGTACAATGAGCAGTTCTTC. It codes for CASSPRRTSGRYNEQFF.

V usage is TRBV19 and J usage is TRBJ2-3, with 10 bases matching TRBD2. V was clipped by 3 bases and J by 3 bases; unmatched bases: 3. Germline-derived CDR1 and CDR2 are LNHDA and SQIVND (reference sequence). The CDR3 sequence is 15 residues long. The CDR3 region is CASSITSGKTDTQYF. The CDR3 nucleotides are TGTGCCAGTAGTATCACTAGCGGGAAGACAGATACGCAGTATTTT.

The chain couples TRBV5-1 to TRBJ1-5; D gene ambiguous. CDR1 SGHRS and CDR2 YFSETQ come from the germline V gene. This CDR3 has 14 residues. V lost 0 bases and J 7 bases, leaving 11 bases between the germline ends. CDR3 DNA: TGCGCCAGCAGCTTGGTCCCTGGAGGACAGCCCCAGCATTTT. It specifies CASSLVPGGQPQHF. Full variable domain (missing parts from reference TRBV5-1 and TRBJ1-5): KAGVTQTPRYLIKTRGQQVTLSCSPISGHRSVSWYQQTPGQGLQFLFEYFSETQRNKGNFPGRFSGRQFSNSRSEMNVSTLELGDSALYLCASSLVPGGQPQHFGDGTRLSIL.

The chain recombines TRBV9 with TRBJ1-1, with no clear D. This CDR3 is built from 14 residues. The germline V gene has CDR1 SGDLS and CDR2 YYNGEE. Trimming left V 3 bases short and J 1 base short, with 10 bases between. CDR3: CASSAQLRNTEAFF. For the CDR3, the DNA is TGTGCCAGCAGCGCTCAGTTACGGAACACTGAAGCTTTCTTT.

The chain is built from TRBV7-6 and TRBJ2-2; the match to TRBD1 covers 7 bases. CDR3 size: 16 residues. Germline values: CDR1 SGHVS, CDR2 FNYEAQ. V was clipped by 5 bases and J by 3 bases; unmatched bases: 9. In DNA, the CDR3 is TGTGCCAGCAGCCACAACCTGGGACAGTACACCGGGGAGCTGTTTTTT. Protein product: CASSHNLGQYTGELFF.

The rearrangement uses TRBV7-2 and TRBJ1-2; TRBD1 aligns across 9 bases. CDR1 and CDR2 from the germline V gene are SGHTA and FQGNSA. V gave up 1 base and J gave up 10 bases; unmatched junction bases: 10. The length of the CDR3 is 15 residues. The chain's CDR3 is CASSLGDRDRADYTF. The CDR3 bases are TGTGCCAGCAGCTTAGGCGACCGGGACAGGGCTGACTACACCTTC.

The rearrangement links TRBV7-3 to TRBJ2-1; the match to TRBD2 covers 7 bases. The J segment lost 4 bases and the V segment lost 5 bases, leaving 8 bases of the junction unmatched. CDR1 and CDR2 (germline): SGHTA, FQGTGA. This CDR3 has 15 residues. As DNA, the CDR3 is TGTGCCAGCAGCCAAGGGAGGGTTAAGTACAATGAGCAGTTCTTC. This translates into CASSQGRVKYNEQFF.

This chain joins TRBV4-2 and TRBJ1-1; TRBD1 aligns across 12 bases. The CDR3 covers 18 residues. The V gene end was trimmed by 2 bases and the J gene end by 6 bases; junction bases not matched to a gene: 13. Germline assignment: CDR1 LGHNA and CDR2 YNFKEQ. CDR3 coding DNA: TGTGCCAGCAGCCAACCTCCGGGACAGGGGGCGAGGAGCGCTGAAGCTTTCTTT. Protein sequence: CASSQPPGQGARSAEAFF.

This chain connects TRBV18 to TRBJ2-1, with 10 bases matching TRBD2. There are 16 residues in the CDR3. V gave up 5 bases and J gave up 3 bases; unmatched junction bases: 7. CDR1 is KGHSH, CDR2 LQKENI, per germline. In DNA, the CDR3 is TGTGCCAGCTCAGAAGCGGGAGGGCTTCTCTACAATGAGCAGTTCTTC. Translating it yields CASSEAGGLLYNEQFF.

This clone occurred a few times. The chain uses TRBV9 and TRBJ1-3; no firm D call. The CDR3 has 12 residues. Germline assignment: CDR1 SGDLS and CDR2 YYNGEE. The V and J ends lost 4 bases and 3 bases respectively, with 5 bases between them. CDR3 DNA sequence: TGTGCCAGCAGCTACTATGGAAACACCATATATTTT. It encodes CASSYYGNTIYF.

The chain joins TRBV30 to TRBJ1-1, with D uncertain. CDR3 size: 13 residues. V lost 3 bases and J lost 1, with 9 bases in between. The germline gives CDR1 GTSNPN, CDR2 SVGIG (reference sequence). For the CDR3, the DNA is TGTGCCTGGAGATGGGAGCAGAACACTGAAGCTTTCTTT. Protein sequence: CAWRWEQNTEAFF.

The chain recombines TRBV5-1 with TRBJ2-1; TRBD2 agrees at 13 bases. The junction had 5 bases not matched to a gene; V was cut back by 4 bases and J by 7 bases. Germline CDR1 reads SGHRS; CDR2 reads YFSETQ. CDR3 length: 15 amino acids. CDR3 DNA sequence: TGCGCCAGCAGCGAACTAGCGGGAGGGGCAAATGAGCAGTTCTTC. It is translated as CASSELAGGANEQFF.

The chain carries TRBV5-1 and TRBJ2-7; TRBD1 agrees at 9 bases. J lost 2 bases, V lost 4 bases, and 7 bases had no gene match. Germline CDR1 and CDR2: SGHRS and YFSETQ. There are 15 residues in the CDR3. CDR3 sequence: CASSLGQGSAYEQYF. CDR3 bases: TGCGCCAGCAGCCTGGGACAGGGCTCGGCCTACGAGCAGTACTTC.

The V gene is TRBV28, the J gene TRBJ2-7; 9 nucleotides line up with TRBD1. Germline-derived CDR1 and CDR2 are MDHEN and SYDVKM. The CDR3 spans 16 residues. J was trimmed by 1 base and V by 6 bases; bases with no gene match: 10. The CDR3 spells CASRGTDRGNSYEQYF. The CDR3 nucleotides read TGTGCCAGCAGGGGGACAGACAGGGGGAATTCCTACGAGCAGTACTTC. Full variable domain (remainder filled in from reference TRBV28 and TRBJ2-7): DVKVTQSSRYLVKRTGEKVFLECVQDMDHENMFWYRQDPGLGLRLIYFSYDVKMKEKGDIPEGYSVSREKKERFSLILESASTNQTSMYLCASRGTDRGNSYEQYFGPGTRLTVT.

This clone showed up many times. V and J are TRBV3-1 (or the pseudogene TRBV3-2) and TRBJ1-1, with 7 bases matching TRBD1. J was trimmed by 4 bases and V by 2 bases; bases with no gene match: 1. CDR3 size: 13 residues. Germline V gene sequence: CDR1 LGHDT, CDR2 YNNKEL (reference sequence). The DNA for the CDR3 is TGTGCCAGCAGCCAACAGGGGGTCACTGAAGCTTTCTTT. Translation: CASSQQGVTEAFF.

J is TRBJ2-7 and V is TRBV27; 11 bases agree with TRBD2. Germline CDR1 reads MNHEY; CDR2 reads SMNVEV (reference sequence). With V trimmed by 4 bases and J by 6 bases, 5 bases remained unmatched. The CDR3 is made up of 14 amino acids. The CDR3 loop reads CASSSLAGESEQYF. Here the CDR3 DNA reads TGTGCCAGCAGTTCACTAGCGGGAGAATCCGAGCAGTACTTC.

DNA for the CDR3: TGTGCCTGGGGGGACAGGAATTCACCCCTCCACTTT. This codes for CAWGDRNSPLHF. This chain uses TRBV30 with TRBJ1-6; 8 nucleotides agree with TRBD1. The CDR3 totals 12 residues. V trimming: 5 bases; J trimming: 7 bases; junction bases outside the gene matches: 1. Germline values: CDR1 GTSNPN, CDR2 SVGIG (reference sequence).

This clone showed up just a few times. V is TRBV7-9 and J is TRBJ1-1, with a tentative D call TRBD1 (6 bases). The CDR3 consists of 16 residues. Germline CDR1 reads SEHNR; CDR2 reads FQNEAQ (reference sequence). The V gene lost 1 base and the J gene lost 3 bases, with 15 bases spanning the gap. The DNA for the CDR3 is TGTGCCAGCAGCTTAGGACCGGGACAACAGGACACTGAAGCTTTCTTT. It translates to CASSLGPGQQDTEAFF.

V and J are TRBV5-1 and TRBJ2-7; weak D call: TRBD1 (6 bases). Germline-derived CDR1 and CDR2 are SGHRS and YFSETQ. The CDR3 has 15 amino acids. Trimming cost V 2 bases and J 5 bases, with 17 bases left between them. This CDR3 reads CASSFSGTQGHEQYF. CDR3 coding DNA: TGCGCCAGCAGCTTTAGTGGGACACAGGGCCACGAGCAGTACTTC.

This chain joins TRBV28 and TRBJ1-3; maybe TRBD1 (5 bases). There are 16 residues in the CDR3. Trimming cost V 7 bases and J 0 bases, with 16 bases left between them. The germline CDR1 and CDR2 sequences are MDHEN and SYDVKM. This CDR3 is CASTLRTPSSGNTIYF. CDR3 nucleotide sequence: TGTGCCAGCACCTTAAGGACACCCAGCTCTGGAAACACCATATATTTT.

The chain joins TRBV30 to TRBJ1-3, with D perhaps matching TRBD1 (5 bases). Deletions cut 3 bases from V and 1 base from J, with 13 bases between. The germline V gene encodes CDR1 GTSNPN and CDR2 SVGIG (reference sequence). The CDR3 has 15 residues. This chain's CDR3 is CAWRKFGGSGNTIYF. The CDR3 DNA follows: TGTGCCTGGAGGAAATTCGGGGGTTCTGGAAACACCATATATTTT.

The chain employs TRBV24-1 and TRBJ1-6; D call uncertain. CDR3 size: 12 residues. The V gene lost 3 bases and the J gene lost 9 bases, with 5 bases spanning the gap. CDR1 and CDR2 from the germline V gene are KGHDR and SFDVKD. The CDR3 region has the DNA TGTGCCACCAGTGATGCGGGTTCACCCCTCCACTTT. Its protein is CATSDAGSPLHF.

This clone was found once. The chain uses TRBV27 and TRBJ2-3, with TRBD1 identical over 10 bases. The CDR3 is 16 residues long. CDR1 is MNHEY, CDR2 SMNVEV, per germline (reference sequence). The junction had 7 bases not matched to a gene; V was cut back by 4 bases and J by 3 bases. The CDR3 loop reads CASSSRRDRGTDTQYF. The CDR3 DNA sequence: TGTGCCAGCAGTTCACGACGGGACAGGGGTACAGATACGCAGTATTTT.

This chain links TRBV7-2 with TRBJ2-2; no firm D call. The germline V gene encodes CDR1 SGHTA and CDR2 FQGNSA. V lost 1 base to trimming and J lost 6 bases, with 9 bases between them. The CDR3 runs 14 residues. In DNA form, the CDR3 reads TGTGCCAGCAGCTTAGTTGTGGGCGCCGGGGAGCTGTTTTTT. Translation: CASSLVVGAGELFF.

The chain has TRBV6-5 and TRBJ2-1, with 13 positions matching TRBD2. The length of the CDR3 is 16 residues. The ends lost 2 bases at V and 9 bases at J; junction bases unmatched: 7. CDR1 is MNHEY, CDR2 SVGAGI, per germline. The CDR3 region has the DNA TGTGCCAGCAGTTACGTCAGGACTAGCGGGAGTGGTGAGCAGTTCTTC. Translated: CASSYVRTSGSGEQFF.